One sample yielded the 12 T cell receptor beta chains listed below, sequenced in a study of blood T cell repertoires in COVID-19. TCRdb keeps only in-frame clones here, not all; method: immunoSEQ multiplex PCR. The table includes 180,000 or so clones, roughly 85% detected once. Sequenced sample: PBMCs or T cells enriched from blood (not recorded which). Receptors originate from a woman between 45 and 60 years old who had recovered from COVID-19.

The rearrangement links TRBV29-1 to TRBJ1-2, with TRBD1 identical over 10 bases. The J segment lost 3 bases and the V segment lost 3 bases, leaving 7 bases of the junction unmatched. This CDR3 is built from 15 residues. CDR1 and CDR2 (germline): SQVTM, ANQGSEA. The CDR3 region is CSVDPGTGEYYGYTF. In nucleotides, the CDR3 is TGCAGCGTTGACCCCGGGACAGGGGAATACTATGGCTACACCTTC.

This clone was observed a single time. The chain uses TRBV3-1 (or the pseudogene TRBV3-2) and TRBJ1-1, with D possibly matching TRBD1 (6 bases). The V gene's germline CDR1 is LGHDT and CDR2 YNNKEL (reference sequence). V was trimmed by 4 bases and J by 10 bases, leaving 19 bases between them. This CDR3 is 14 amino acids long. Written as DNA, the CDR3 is TGTGCCAGCAGCCCGTTTGGACAGACCTTGGGAGCTTTCTTT. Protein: CASSPFGQTLGAFF.

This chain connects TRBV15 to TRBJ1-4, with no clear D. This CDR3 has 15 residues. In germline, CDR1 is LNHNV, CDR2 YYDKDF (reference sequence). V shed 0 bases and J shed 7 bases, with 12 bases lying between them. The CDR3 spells CATSRDLQRGEKLFF. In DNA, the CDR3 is TGTGCCACCAGCAGAGATCTGCAACGGGGTGAAAAACTGTTTTTT.

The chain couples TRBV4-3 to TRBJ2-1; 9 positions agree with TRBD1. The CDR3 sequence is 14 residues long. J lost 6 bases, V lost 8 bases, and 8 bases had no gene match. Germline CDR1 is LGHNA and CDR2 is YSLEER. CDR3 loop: CASSGTGLLNEQFF. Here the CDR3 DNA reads TGCGCCAGCTCCGGGACAGGGCTACTCAATGAGCAGTTCTTC.

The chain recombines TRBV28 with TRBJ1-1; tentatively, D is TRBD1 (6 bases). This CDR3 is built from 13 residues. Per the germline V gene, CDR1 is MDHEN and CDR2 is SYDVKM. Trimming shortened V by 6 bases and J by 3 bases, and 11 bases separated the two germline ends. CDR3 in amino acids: CASSSDSDTEAFF. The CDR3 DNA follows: TGTGCCAGCAGCTCGGACAGTGACACTGAAGCTTTCTTT.

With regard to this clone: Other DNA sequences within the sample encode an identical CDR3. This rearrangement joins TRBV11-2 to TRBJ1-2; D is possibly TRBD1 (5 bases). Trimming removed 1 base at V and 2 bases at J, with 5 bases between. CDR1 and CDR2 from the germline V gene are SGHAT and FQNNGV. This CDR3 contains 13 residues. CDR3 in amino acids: CASSLGQNYGYTF. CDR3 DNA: TGTGCCAGCAGCTTAGGACAGAACTATGGCTACACCTTC.

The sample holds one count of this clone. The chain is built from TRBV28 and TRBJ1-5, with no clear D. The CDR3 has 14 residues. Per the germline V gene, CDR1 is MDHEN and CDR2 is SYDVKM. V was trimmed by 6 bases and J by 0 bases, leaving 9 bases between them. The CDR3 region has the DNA TGTGCCAGCAGATTACCTAATAGCAATCAGCCCCAGCATTTT. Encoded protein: CASRLPNSNQPQHF.

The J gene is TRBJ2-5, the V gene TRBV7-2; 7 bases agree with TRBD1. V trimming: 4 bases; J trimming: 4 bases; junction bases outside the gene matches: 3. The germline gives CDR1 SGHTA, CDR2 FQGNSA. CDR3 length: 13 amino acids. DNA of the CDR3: TGTGCCAGCAGCTCGTCAGGGGGAGAGACCCAGTACTTC. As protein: CASSSSGGETQYF.

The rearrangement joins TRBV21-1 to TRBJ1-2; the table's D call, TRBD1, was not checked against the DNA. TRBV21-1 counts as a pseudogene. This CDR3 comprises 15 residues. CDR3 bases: TGTGCCAGCAGCAATGACAGGGGTCTCGATTATGGCTACACCTTC. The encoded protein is CASSNDRGLDYGYTF.

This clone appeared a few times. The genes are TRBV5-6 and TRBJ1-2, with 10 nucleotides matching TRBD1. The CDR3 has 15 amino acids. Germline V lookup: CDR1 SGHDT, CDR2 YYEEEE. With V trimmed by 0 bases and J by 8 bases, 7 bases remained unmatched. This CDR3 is CASSLGTGGILGYTF. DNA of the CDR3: TGTGCCAGCAGCTTGGGGACAGGGGGAATATTGGGCTACACCTTC.

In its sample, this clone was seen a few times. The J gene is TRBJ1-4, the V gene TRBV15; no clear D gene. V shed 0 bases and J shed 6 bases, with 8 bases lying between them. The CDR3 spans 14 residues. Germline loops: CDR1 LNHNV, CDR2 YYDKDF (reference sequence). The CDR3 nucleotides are TGTGCCACCAGCAGAGACAGGCAGTATGAAAAACTGTTTTTT. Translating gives CATSRDRQYEKLFF.

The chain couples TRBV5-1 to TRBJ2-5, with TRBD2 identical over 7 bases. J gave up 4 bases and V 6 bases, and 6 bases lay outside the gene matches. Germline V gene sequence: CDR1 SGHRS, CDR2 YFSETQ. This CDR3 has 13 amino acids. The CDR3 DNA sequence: TGCGCCAGCAACCGCGGGAGCGGAGAGACCCAGTACTTC. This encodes CASNRGSGETQYF.